Following are 17 T cell receptor beta chains from one sample sequenced in a study of post-analysis software for immune sequencing data. Unique molecular identifiers were present in the TCR beta cDNA libraries. TCRdb reprocessed the PCR reads via MiXCR and lists one record per CDR3 protein. The sample lists around 710,000 distinct CDR3 sequences; about half were seen once. Study findings and constraints: Patients carried five TRBV segments more frequently than controls did, and TRBV5-6, TRBV5-1 and TRBV20-1 were among them.

What these receptors recognize is not known. Material: blood. The receptors were sampled from a girl aged 10 to 17 with multiple sclerosis.

This clonotype turned up a few times. The germline gene is not matched at one end of the junction; a read error may be the cause. The chain employs TRBV6-2 or TRBV6-3 and TRBJ2-3, with D perhaps matching TRBD1 (5 bases). Germline-derived CDR1 and CDR2 are MNHEY and SVGEGT. The CDR3 spans 14 residues. As DNA, the CDR3 is TGTACCAGCAGGGCTCGGGCTTCCCAAGATACGCAGTATTTT. Residues: CTSRARASQDTQYF.

A few counts support this clonotype. The gene calls are TRBV7-2 and TRBJ2-7; 7 positions match TRBD2. The CDR3 consists of 16 residues. J lost 3 bases, V lost 3 bases, and 11 bases had no gene match. The germline gives CDR1 SGHTA, CDR2 FQGNSA. CDR3 region: CASSLASGSTIYEQYF. Written as DNA, the CDR3 is TGTGCCAGCAGCTTGGCTAGCGGTAGCACCATCTACGAGCAGTACTTC. The full variable domain, completed using reference TRBV7-2 and TRBJ2-7, is GAGVSQSPSNKVTEKGKDVELRCDPISGHTALYWYRQSLGQGLEFLIYFQGNSAPDKSGLPSDRFSAERTGGSVSTLTIQRTQQEDSAVYLCASSLASGSTIYEQYFGPGTRLTVT.

J is TRBJ1-1 and V is TRBV3-1; D gene unclear. CDR1 and CDR2 from the germline V gene are LGHDT and YNNKEL (reference sequence). V was shortened by 4 bases and J by 3 bases, with 12 bases between the two germline ends. The CDR3 runs to 14 residues. CDR3 residues: CASSPPRRYTEAFF. CDR3 DNA sequence: TGTGCCAGCAGCCCCCCCCGGAGGTACACTGAAGCTTTCTTT.

The rearrangement uses TRBV10-3 and TRBJ2-3, with TRBD2 identical over 12 bases. CDR3 size: 15 residues. Germline assignment: CDR1 ENHRY and CDR2 SYGVKD. V was pared by 2 bases and J by 7 bases, with 4 bases of the junction left unmatched. This CDR3 is CAISEGLAGSNTQYF. The CDR3 DNA reads TGTGCCATCAGTGAGGGACTAGCGGGGTCCAATACGCAGTATTTT.

The chain is built from TRBV20-1 and TRBJ2-5; possibly TRBD2 for D (7 bases). The CDR3 sequence is 15 residues long. V was cut by 3 bases and J by 4 bases, with 18 bases left in between. Germline V gene lookup returns CDR1 DFQATT and CDR2 SNEGSKA (reference sequence). CDR3 in amino acids: CSARRLAGGGETQYF. In DNA form, the CDR3 reads TGCAGTGCTAGGCGACTAGCAGGAGGGGGAGAGACCCAGTACTTC.

This clonotype showed up just a few times. The chain has TRBV12-3 or TRBV12-4 and TRBJ1-5; 8 nucleotides align to TRBD1. Germline trimming cut 7 bases from V and 6 bases from J; bases unmatched to any gene: 5. The CDR3 totals 13 residues. CDR3 nucleotide sequence: TGTGCCAGCAACCCAGGGGGCGGTCAGCCCCAGCATTTT. It codes for CASNPGGGQPQHF.

This clonotype was counted between two and nine times. The genes are TRBV5-1 and TRBJ1-1; D perhaps matches TRBD1 (5 bases). Trimming removed 0 bases at V and 6 bases at J, with 21 bases between. Germline CDR1 SGHRS, CDR2 YFSETQ. The CDR3 extends over 17 amino acids. The CDR3 DNA is TGCGCCAGCAGCTTGGATGGGACGCATCTCGGGGACGCTGAAGCTTTCTTT. This codes for CASSLDGTHLGDAEAFF.

The chain couples TRBV25-1 to TRBJ2-2; 7 positions agree with TRBD2. CDR1 is MGHDK and CDR2 is SYGVNS in the germline V gene. The junction had 2 bases not matched to a gene; V was cut back by 4 bases and J by 3 bases. The CDR3 contains 14 residues. This chain's CDR3 is CASSASGDTGELFF. CDR3 coding DNA: TGTGCCAGCAGTGCTAGCGGAGACACCGGGGAGCTGTTTTTT. The full variable domain, completed using reference TRBV25-1 and TRBJ2-2, is EADIYQTPRYLVIGTGKKITLECSQTMGHDKMYWYQQDPGMELHLIHYSYGVNSTEKGDLSSESTVSRIRTEHFPLTLESARPSHTSQYLCASSASGDTGELFFGEGSRLTVL.

V usage is TRBV6-1 and J usage is TRBJ1-1; 8 positions match TRBD1. The CDR3 is made up of 13 amino acids. V was clipped by 1 base and J by 11 bases; unmatched bases: 6. Germline V gene data show CDR1 as MNHNS and CDR2 as SASEGT. The CDR3 spells CASSEVGQGRAFF. CDR3 bases: TGTGCCAGCAGTGAAGTCGGACAGGGAAGGGCTTTCTTT.

V gene TRBV6-5 combines with J gene TRBJ2-1; 14 nucleotides line up with TRBD2. V shed 7 bases, J shed 14 bases, and the junction held 10 bases outside the gene matches. Germline assignment: CDR1 MNHEY and CDR2 SVGAGI. The CDR3 covers 14 residues. The CDR3 here is CASNPGLAGGSEFF. Written as DNA, the CDR3 is TGTGCCAGCAATCCTGGACTAGCGGGGGGCTCGGAGTTCTTC.

This chain joins TRBV6-2 or TRBV6-3 and TRBJ1-5; no clear D. This CDR3 has 11 residues. V gave up 5 bases and J gave up 6 bases, with 5 bases separating them. Germline-derived CDR1 and CDR2 are MNHEY and SVGEGT. Written as DNA, the CDR3 is TGTGCCAGCAGTACCGGTCAGCCCCAGCATTTT. This encodes CASSTGQPQHF.

The rearrangement joins TRBV29-1 to TRBJ2-4, with 9 positions matching TRBD1. TRBJ2-7 explains the end of the DNA better; the J call may be wrong. The CDR3 length is 12 residues. The germline gives CDR1 SQVTM, CDR2 ANQGSEA. CDR3 in amino acids: CSARDRAVEQYF. CDR3 bases: TGCAGCGCGCGGGACAGGGCCGTCGAGCAGTACTTC.

This clonotype was seen a handful of times. The genes are TRBV12-3 or TRBV12-4 and TRBJ2-7, with D unresolved. V was trimmed by 7 bases and J by 5 bases, leaving 15 bases between them. The CDR3 length is 13 residues. CDR3 sequence (DNA): TGTGCCAGCAACCTGTGGCTCGGCAACGAGCAGTACTTC. Its protein is CASNLWLGNEQYF.

The genes are TRBV20-1 and TRBJ2-3; TRBD2 matches at 10 bases. Germline loops: CDR1 DFQATT, CDR2 SNEGSKA (reference sequence). The CDR3 loop spans 16 amino acids. V lost 4 bases, J lost 2 bases, and 9 bases stayed unmatched. CDR3 bases: TGCAGTGCTATGCGGACTAGCGGATCTGTCACAGATACGCAGTATTTT. Its translation: CSAMRTSGSVTDTQYF.

This clonotype was counted a few times. J is TRBJ2-7 and V is TRBV9; the match to TRBD2 covers 9 bases. The CDR3 loop spans 15 amino acids. Looked up from germline, CDR1 is SGDLS and CDR2 is YYNGEE. V lost 0 bases to trimming and J lost 2 bases; unmatched junction nucleotides: 3. Written as DNA, the CDR3 is TGTGCCAGCAGCGTAGCGGCTAGCGGGACCTACGAGCAGTACTTC. This codes for CASSVAASGTYEQYF.

This clonotype appeared a single time. The CDR3 DNA follows: TGCGCCAGCAGCGAGGGACTAGGGGGTGAGCAGTTCTTC. Protein sequence: CASSEGLGGEQFF. The chain couples TRBV4-1 to TRBJ2-1; 8 bases fit TRBD2. Germline assignment: CDR1 MGHRA and CDR2 YSYEKL. The ends lost 5 bases at V and 9 bases at J; junction bases unmatched: 6. The CDR3 consists of 13 residues.

J is TRBJ2-5 and V is TRBV28; 8 bases map to TRBD2. With the DNA end fitting TRBJ2-7 better, the J assignment may be wrong. CDR1 and CDR2 from the germline V gene are MDHEN and SYDVKM. The CDR3 has 16 amino acids. CDR3 sequence reads: CASSPTGLEIIDEQYF. In nucleotides, the CDR3 is TGTGCCAGCAGTCCCACGGGACTAGAGATAATCGACGAGCAGTACTTC.